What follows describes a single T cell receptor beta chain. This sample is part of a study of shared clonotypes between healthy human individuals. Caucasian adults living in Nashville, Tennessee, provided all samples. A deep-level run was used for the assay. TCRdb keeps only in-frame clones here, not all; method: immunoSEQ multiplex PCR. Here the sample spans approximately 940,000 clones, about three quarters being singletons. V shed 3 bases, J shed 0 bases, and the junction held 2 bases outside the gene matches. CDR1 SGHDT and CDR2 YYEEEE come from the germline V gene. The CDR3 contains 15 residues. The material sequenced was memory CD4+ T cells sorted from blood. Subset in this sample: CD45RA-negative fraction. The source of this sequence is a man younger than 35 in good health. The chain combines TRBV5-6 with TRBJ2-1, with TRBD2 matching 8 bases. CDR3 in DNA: TGTGCCAGCAGCTGGGCGGGGGGCTCCTACAATGAGCAGTTCTTC. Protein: CASSWAGGSYNEQFF.